The rows below give T cell receptor beta chains drawn from one sample of a study of metastatic and nonmetastatic thyroid tumors. TCRdb reanalyzed the PCR reads via MiXCR. The sample shows over 6,000 clones, approximately 30% of them seen only once. Material: adjacent normal tissue. These receptors all stem from a female donor with papillary thyroid cancer or a benign thyroid nodule (not recorded which). Some clones in this sample may be carry-over from other donors' samples. CDR3s include the opening cysteine and the closing phenylalanine or tryptophan. The order of the fields is clone size, V gene, J gene, D gene, CDR3 DNA, CDR3 protein. A D gene is named only where the DNA matches it firmly. Clone size appears in some rows only: once, few, many, or a class for an expanded clone.

medium-sized	TRBV20-1	TRBJ2-7	-	TGCAGTGCTTCACCTATGCAGGGAATCTCCTACGAGCAGTACTTC	CSASPMQGISYEQYF
medium-sized	TRBV27	TRBJ2-7	-	TGTGCCAGCATCCTGGGGGCTCGGATTTCCTACGAGCAGTACTTC	CASILGARISYEQYF
-	TRBV12-3/TRBV12-4	TRBJ2-2	-	TGTGCCAGCAATCGTAACACCGGGGAGCTGTTTTTT	CASNRNTGELFF
-	TRBV29-1	TRBJ1-2	TRBD1	TGCAGCGCCGGGCAGCTCGTGACAGGGGTCGTCTACACCTTC	CSAGQLVTGVVYTF
-	TRBV6-1	TRBJ2-6	TRBD2	TGTGCCAGCAGTCCGGGTGGGAGGGCTGGGGCCAACGTCCTGACTTTC	CASSPGGRAGANVLTF
-	TRBV6-2/TRBV6-3	TRBJ1-5	TRBD1	TGTGCCAGCAGGGGACAGTCGTATAGCAATCAGCCCCAGCATTTT	CASRGQSYSNQPQHF
medium-sized	TRBV2	TRBJ1-3	-	TGTGCCAGCAGTGGGACAGCTGGAAACACCATATATTTT	CASSGTAGNTIYF
many	TRBV29-1	TRBJ1-1	TRBD1	TGCAGCGCTTCTACAGGGGAGACTCGGGCTTTCTTT	CSASTGETRAFF
large	TRBV28	TRBJ2-3	TRBD2	TGTGCCAGCAGTTTTTCCGGGACTAGCGCCACAGATACGCAGTATTTT	CASSFSGTSATDTQYF
many	TRBV3-1	TRBJ2-1	-	TGTGCCAGCAGCCCCCTGGAGGGAACGGGGGAGCAGTTCTTC	CASSPLEGTGEQFF
-	TRBV6-1	TRBJ2-2	-	TGTGCCAGCAGTGAAGCAGGACGGATTAAGGGGGAGCTGTTTTTT	CASSEAGRIKGELFF
many	TRBV5-1	TRBJ2-3	-	TGCGCCAGCAGCCCCCTCGACGGGGGCACAGATACGCAGTATTTT	CASSPLDGGTDTQYF
medium-sized	TRBV2	TRBJ2-7	TRBD2	TGTGCCAGCATTATCGAGCGGGGTCACTCCTACGAGCAGTACTTC	CASIIERGHSYEQYF
many	TRBV7-9	TRBJ2-2	-	TGTGCCAGCAGCTTAGATTCCTGGAGCAGGGGCGGGGAGCTGTTTTTT	CASSLDSWSRGGELFF
-	TRBV7-2	TRBJ2-5	TRBD1	TGTGCCAGCAGCTTAAGGAGGACAGGGGGGGGCCAAGAGACCCAGTACTTC	CASSLRRTGGGQETQYF
large	TRBV6-1	TRBJ1-4	-	TGTGCCAGCAGTGTACAAGGTGAAAAACTGTTTTTT	CASSVQGEKLFF
few	TRBV6-5	TRBJ2-3	-	TGTGCCAGCAGTTTCGGGATGGACCCAGATACGCAGTATTTT	CASSFGMDPDTQYF
-	TRBV20-1	TRBJ1-5	-	TGCAGTGCTACAATCAGTACAGCCTCCCGTCAGCCCCAGCATTTT	CSATISTASRQPQHF
-	TRBV11-3	TRBJ1-1	TRBD1	TGTGCCAGCAGCTTAGAACACCCAGGGGGCACTGAAGCTTTCTTT	CASSLEHPGGTEAFF
few	TRBV29-1	TRBJ1-5	-	TGCAGCGGCGCCCTTGGAGCGGGTCAGCCCCCCCATTTT	CSGALGAGQPPHF
large	TRBV12-3/TRBV12-4	TRBJ1-3	-	TGTGCCAGCAGTTCCAGGGACACCATATATTTT	CASSSRDTIYF
medium-sized	TRBV12-3/TRBV12-4	TRBJ2-2	-	TGTGCCAGCAGTCTTAGCGGTAGGAACACCGGGGAGCTGTTTTTT	CASSLSGRNTGELFF
many	TRBV5-6	TRBJ2-2	-	TGTGCCAGCAGCTTGTGGAACACCGGGGAGCTGTTTTTT	CASSLWNTGELFF
few	TRBV11-2	TRBJ2-2	-	TGTGCCAGCAGCTTAGTGGTGTGGGGGGTTACGAACACCGGGGAGCTGTTTTTT	CASSLVVWGVTNTGELFF
-	TRBV20-1	TRBJ1-2	TRBD1	TGCAGTGCTAATCGTGCCGGGACAGTGTATGGCTACACCTTC	CSANRAGTVYGYTF
many	TRBV5-6	TRBJ2-1	-	TGTGCCAGCAGCCGAAACCGACAGGCCTACAATGAGCAGTTCTTC	CASSRNRQAYNEQFF
-	TRBV6-1	TRBJ2-1	TRBD2	TGTGCCAGCAGGGTAACTAGCGGGAGTGGCCATGAGCAGTTCTTC	CASRVTSGSGHEQFF
-	TRBV6-1	TRBJ2-1	-	TGTGCCAGCTGTCTTGGCGGAGGCCTCAATGAGCAGTTCTTC	CASCLGGGLNEQFF
-	TRBV9	TRBJ2-3	TRBD1	TGTGCCAGCAGTCTCGCGGGACAGGGGCCAGATACGCAGTATTTT	CASSLAGQGPDTQYF
few	TRBV6-1	TRBJ1-2	-	TGTGCCAGCAGTCGGGACATTAACTATGGCTACACCTTC	CASSRDINYGYTF
-	TRBV20-1	TRBJ1-2	-	TGCAGTGCTAGAATCCTGCGCTATGGCTACACCTTC	CSARILRYGYTF
large	TRBV6-2/TRBV6-3	TRBJ2-1	-	TGTGCCAGCAGTTACTCGTTTCAGGGAGGGCAGTTCTTC	CASSYSFQGGQFF
many	TRBV11-2	TRBJ1-1	-	TGTGCCAGCAGCATCACCCAGTGGGTACTGAACACTGAAGCTTTCTTT	CASSITQWVLNTEAFF
-	TRBV19	TRBJ2-6	TRBD1	TGTGCCAGTAGTATAGGGGACAGGAATACTGGGGCCAACGTCCTGACTTTC	CASSIGDRNTGANVLTF
many	TRBV5-4	TRBJ1-2	TRBD1	TGTGCCAGCAGCCCGGACAGGGGTTATGGCTACACCTTC	CASSPDRGYGYTF
few	TRBV29-1	TRBJ2-7	-	TGCAGCGTTGCCTATCCTAGACGTAGCTCCTACGAGCAGTACTTC	CSVAYPRRSSYEQYF
few	TRBV15	TRBJ2-7	TRBD2	TGTGCCACCAACGGGGGGACGTCCTACGAGCAGTACTTC	CATNGGTSYEQYF
few	TRBV20-1	TRBJ2-1	-	TGCAGTGCTAGGAGCGCACCGAGCTCCTACAATGAGCAGTTCTTC	CSARSAPSSYNEQFF
-	TRBV6-2/TRBV6-3	TRBJ2-7	-	TGTGCCAGCAGCACCAGGGGGACTCTAGAGCAGTACTTC	CASSTRGTLEQYF
-	TRBV5-1	TRBJ1-2	-	TGCGCCAGCAGCGACGGGGCGAAATACACCTTC	CASSDGAKYTF
medium-sized	TRBV25-1	TRBJ2-1	-	TGTGCCAGCAGTGATACAGGGATTATCGACAATGAGCAGTTCTTC	CASSDTGIIDNEQFF